This paragraph reports one T cell receptor beta chain. The target antigen is unknown. Profiling relied on immunoSEQ multiplex PCR, and the TCRdb table lists in-frame clones only, not all of them. The repertoire holds about 100,000 clones, with approximately 90% as singletons. The data belong to a study of OX40 agonist ivuxolimab in advanced cancers. Broader study findings: The average count of expanded clones was higher among CD8+ T cells than among CD4+.

The CDR3 covers 15 residues. CDR1 and CDR2 from the germline V gene are KGHSH and LQKENI. Trimming removed 0 bases at V and 0 bases at J, with 6 bases between. Sequenced here: CD4+ or CD8+ T cells sorted from blood, sampled in a trial of the OX40 agonist ivuxolimab. The TCR originated in an adult with an advanced solid tumor such as melanoma, head and neck, liver or kidney cancer. This sequence joins TRBV18 and TRBJ1-3, with no clear D. CDR3 in DNA: TGTGCCAGCTCACCACCGTTTAGCTCTGGAAACACCATATATTTT. Amino acid sequence: CASSPPFSSGNTIYF.